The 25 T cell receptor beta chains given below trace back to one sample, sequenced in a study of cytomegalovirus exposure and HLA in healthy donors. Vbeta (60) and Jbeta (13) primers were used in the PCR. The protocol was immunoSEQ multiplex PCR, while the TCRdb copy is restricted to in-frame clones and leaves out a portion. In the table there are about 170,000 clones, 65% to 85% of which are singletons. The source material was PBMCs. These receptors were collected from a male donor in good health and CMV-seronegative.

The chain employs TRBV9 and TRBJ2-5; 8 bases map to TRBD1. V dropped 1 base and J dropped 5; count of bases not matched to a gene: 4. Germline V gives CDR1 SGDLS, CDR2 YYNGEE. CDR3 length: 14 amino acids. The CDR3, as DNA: TGTGCCAGCAGCGTACAGGGGGCCGGGGAGACCCAGTACTTC. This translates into CASSVQGAGETQYF.

CDR3 nucleotides: TGTGCCAGCATGGTAGGGGCTGGGGCCAACGTCCTGACTTTC. This sequence encodes CASMVGAGANVLTF. This chain uses TRBV2 with TRBJ2-6, with a tentative D call TRBD1 (5 bases). Germline V gene sequence: CDR1 SNHLY, CDR2 FYNNEI. V was cut by 7 bases and J by 2 bases, with 9 bases left in between. The CDR3 contains 14 residues.

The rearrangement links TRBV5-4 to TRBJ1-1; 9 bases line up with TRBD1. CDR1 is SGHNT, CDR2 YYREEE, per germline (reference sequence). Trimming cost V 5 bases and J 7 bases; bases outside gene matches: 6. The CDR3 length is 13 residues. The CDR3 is CASRSGQGSEAFF. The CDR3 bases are TGTGCCAGCAGGTCGGGACAGGGAAGTGAAGCTTTCTTT.

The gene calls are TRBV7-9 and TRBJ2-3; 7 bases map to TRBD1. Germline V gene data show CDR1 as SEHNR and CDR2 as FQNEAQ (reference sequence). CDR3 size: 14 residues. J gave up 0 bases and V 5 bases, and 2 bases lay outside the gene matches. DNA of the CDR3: TGTGCCAGCAGCCAGACAGGGAGCACAGATACGCAGTATTTT. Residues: CASSQTGSTDTQYF. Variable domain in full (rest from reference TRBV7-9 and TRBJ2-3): DTGVSQNPRHKITKRGQNVTFRCDPISEHNRLYWYRQTLGQGPEFLTYFQNEAQLEKSRLLSDRFSAERPKGSFSTLEIQRTEQGDSAMYLCASSQTGSTDTQYFGPGTRLTVL.

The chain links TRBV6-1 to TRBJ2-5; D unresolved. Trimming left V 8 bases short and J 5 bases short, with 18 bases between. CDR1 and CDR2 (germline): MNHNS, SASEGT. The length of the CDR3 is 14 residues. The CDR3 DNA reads TGTGCCAGCGGAGCTGCCCAACCTCTGGAGACCCAGTACTTC. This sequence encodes CASGAAQPLETQYF.

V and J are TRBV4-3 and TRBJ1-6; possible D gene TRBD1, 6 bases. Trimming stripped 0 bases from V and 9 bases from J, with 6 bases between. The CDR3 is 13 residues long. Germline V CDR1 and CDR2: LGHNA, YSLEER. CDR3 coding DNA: TGCGCCAGCAGCCAAGACAGGGGTTCACCCCTCCACTTT. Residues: CASSQDRGSPLHF.

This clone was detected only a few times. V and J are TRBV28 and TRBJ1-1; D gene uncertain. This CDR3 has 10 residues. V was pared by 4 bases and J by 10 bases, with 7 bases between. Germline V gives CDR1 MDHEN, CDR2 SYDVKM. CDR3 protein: CASSYRVAFF. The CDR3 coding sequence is TGTGCCAGCAGTTACCGGGTAGCTTTCTTT.

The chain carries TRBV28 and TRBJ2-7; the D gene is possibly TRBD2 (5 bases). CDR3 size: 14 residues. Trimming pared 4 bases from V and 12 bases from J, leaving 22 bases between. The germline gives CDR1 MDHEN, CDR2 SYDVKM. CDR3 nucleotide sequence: TGTGCCAGCAGTTCCCCAGGAGAAACTGGGGAGTTGTACTTC. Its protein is CASSSPGETGELYF.

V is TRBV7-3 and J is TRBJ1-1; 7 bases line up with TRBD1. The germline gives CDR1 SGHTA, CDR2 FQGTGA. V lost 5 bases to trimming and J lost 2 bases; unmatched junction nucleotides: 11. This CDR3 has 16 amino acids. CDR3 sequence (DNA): TGTGCCAGCAGCCCAACCGGGACAGTGAGAAACACTGAAGCTTTCTTT. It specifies CASSPTGTVRNTEAFF.

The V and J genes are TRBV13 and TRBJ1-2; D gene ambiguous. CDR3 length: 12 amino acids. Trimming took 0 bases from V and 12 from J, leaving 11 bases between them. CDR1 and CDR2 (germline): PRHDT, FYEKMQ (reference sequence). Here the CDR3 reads CASSLGSQENTF. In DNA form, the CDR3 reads TGTGCCAGCAGCTTAGGATCCCAGGAAAACACCTTC. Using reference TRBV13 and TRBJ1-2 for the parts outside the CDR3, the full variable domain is AAGVIQSPRHLIKEKRETATLKCYPIPRHDTVYWYQQGPGQDPQFLISFYEKMQSDKGSIPDRFSAQQFSDYHSELNMSSLELGDSALYFCASSLGSQENTFGSGTRLTVV.

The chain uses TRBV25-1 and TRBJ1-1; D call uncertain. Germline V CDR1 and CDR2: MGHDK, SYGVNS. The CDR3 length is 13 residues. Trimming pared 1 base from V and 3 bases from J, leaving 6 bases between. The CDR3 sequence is CASSESRDTEAFF. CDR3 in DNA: TGTGCCAGCAGTGAATCCCGGGACACTGAAGCTTTCTTT.

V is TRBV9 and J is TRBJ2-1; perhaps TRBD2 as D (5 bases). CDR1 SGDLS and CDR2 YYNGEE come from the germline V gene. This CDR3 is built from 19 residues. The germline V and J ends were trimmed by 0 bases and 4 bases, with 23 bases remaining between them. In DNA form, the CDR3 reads TGTGCCAGCAGCGTAGGGAAAGCGGTGGAGCGGACTGGTTACAATGAGCAGTTCTTC. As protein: CASSVGKAVERTGYNEQFF.

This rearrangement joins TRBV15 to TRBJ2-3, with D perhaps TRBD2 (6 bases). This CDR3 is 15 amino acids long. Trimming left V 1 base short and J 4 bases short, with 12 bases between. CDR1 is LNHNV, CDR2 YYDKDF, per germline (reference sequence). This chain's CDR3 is CATSRGGGYPDTQYF. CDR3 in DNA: TGTGCCACCAGCAGAGGGGGAGGATACCCAGATACGCAGTATTTT.

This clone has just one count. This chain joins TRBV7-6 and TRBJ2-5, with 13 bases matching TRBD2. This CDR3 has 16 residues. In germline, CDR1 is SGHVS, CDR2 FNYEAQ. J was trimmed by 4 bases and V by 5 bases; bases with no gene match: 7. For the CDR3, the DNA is TGTGCCAGCAGCGAGCAACTAGCGGGGGGGACAGAGACCCAGTACTTC. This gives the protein CASSEQLAGGTETQYF.

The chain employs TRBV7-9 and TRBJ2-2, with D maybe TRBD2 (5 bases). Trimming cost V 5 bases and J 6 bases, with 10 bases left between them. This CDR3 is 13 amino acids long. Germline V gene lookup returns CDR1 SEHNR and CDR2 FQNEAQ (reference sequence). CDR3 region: CASSISGAGELFF. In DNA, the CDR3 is TGTGCCAGCAGCATTTCCGGGGCCGGGGAGCTGTTTTTT. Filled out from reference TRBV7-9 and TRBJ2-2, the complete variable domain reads DTGVSQNPRHKITKRGQNVTFRCDPISEHNRLYWYRQTLGQGPEFLTYFQNEAQLEKSRLLSDRFSAERPKGSFSTLEIQRTEQGDSAMYLCASSISGAGELFFGEGSRLTVL.

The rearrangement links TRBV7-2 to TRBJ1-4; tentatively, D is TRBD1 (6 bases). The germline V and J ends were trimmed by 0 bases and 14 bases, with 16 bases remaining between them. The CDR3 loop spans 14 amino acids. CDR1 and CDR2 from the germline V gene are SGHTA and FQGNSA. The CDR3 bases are TGTGCCAGCAGCTTAGCCCTCGAAGGGGGAAGGCTGTTTTTT. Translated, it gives CASSLALEGGRLFF.

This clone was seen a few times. As DNA, the CDR3 is TGTGCCAGCAGCCGATTCACCGGGACATACAACGTCCTGACTTTC. Its translation: CASSRFTGTYNVLTF. V gene TRBV7-2 combines with J gene TRBJ2-6; D perhaps matches TRBD1 (6 bases). CDR3 length: 15 amino acids. Germline-derived CDR1 and CDR2 are SGHTA and FQGNSA. V lost 5 bases and J 9 bases, leaving 17 bases between the germline ends.

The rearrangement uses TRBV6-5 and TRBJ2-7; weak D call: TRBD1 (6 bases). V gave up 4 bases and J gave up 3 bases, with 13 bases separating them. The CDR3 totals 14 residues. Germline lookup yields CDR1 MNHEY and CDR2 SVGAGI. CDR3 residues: CASSFNTGYYEQYF. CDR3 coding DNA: TGTGCCAGCAGTTTCAACACAGGGTACTACGAGCAGTACTTC.

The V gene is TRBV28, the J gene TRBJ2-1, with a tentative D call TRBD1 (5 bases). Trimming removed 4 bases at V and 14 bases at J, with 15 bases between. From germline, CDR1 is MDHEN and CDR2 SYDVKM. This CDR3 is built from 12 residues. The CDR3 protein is CASSSSIRDEFF. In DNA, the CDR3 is TGTGCCAGCAGTTCATCCATCAGGGATGAGTTCTTC.

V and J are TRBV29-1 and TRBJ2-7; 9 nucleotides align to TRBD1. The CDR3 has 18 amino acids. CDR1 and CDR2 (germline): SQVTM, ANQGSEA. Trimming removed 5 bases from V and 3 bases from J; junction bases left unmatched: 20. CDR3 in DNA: TGCAGCGTTACCCCCGCCTACGGCTCGGGACAGGGAAGCTACGAGCAGTACTTC. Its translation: CSVTPAYGSGQGSYEQYF.

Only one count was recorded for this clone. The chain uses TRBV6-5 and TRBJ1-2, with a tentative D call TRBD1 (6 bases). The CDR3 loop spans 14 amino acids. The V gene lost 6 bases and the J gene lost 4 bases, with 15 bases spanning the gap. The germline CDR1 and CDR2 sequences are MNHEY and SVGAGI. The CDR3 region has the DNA TGTGCCAGCAGAAGGGGGGAGGGTATCTATGGCTACACCTTC. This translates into CASRRGEGIYGYTF.

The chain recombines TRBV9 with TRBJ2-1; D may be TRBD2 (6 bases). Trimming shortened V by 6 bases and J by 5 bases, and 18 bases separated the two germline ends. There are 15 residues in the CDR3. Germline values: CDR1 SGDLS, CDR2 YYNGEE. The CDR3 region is CASNQAGGEDNEQFF. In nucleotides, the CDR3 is TGTGCCAGCAACCAAGCAGGAGGGGAGGACAATGAGCAGTTCTTC.

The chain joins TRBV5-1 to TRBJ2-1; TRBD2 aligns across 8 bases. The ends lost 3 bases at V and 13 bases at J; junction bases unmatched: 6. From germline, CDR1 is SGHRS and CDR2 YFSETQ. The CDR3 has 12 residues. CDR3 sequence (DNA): TGCGCCAGCAGCTCGGCGACTAGCGACCAGTTCTTC. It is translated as CASSSATSDQFF.

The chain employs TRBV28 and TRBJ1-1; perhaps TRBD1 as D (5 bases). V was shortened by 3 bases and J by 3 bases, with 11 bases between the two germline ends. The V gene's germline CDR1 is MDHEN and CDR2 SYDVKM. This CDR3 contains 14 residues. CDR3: CASSFFRVDTEAFF. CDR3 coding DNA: TGTGCCAGCAGTTTTTTCAGGGTCGACACTGAAGCTTTCTTT.

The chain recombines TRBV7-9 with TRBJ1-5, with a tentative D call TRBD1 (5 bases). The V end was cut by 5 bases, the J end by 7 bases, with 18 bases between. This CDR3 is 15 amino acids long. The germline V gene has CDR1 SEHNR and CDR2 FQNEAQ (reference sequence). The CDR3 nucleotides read TGTGCCAGCAGCCCAGATGGGAGGGGAGGACAGCCCCAGCATTTT. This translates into CASSPDGRGGQPQHF.